These T cell receptor beta chains were read from a single sample in a study of monozygotic twins with inflammatory bowel disease. Following a re-call of the 5' RACE reads, TCRdb has one entry per CDR3 protein and lacks DNA. The specimen's table records approximately 200,000 distinct CDR3 sequences. What was sequenced was blood. The origin of the receptors is a human donor with ulcerative colitis or Crohn's disease, or a healthy co-twin of an affected twin (not recorded which). The CDR3 runs from the conserved cysteine through the conserved F or W.

V	J	CDR3
TRBV28	TRBJ2-3	CASGDRTDTQYF
TRBV5-1	TRBJ1-2	CASAMEPGQYGYTF
TRBV5-4	TRBJ1-5	CASSVQGAQPQHF
TRBV9	TRBJ1-2	CASSVVVGATNYGYTF
TRBV5-1	TRBJ2-7	CASSLIGLGAYEQYF
TRBV7-6	TRBJ2-7	CASSLLAGARTYEQYF
TRBV15	TRBJ2-7	CATSRDKGTSWAYEQYF
TRBV30	TRBJ2-1	CAWSALPSYNEQFF
TRBV10-3	TRBJ2-2	CATSPRQQSSGELFF
TRBV7-2	TRBJ2-1	CASSLAGGIYNEQFF
TRBV27	TRBJ2-1	CASSFGGRAIGNEQFF
TRBV5-4	TRBJ2-7	CASSLEGLAGGEQYF
TRBV5-1	TRBJ1-3	CASSLEGRSSGNTIYF
TRBV20-1	TRBJ2-7	CSAQGQGAYEQYF
TRBV5-1	TRBJ1-4	CASSSHATGDEEKLFF
TRBV3-1	TRBJ2-1	CVSSQSSGGLEQFF
TRBV15	TRBJ2-5	CATSRAKRVAAQETQYF
TRBV7-9	TRBJ2-1	CASSLGLAADEQFF
TRBV7-2	TRBJ1-2	CASASTGGVGYTF
TRBV11-2	TRBJ2-7	CASSGHRSYEQYF
TRBV6-1	TRBJ1-4	CASWPFGTTNEKLFF
TRBV27	TRBJ2-7	CASSPGTSGVQQYF
TRBV6-2/TRBV6-3	TRBJ2-3	CASRRLAGGSSTDTQYF
TRBV27	TRBJ2-1	CASSLMPGEQFF
TRBV20-1	TRBJ1-5	CSATGTGSSNQPQHF
TRBV20-1	TRBJ2-2	CSARGGQGAAFGELFF
TRBV5-1	TRBJ2-1	CASSSGQATSSYNEQFF
TRBV18	TRBJ2-7	CASSPVVGEQYF
TRBV12-3/TRBV12-4	TRBJ2-7	CASSLVYEQYF
TRBV5-6	TRBJ1-1	CASSLAPPGQGRWRKAYTEAFF
TRBV3-1	TRBJ1-1	CASSQVGANTEAFF
TRBV5-5	TRBJ2-1	CASSFSWSYNEQFF
TRBV7-2	TRBJ2-7	CASSLVGGASSYEQYF
TRBV29-1	TRBJ2-3	CSVAPSGGPTDTQYF
TRBV18	TRBJ1-2	CASSPPGTKGYGYTF
TRBV5-1	TRBJ2-7	CASRDSGVSYEQYF
TRBV28	TRBJ2-7	CASSLWSSADYEQYF
TRBV29-1	TRBJ1-1	CSVSKHTEAFF
TRBV7-3	TRBJ1-1	CASSLRKANTEAFF
TRBV19	TRBJ2-3	CASSITSGGTDTQYF
TRBV28	TRBJ1-5	CASSTEALGGEGQPQHF
TRBV5-1	TRBJ2-2	CASSGAGFTGELFF
TRBV7-3	TRBJ2-5	CASSFQVLETQYF
TRBV5-1	TRBJ2-6	CASSLRDAGANVLTF
TRBV29-1	TRBJ2-6	CSVVLYAGTGDGANVLTF
TRBV4-3	TRBJ2-7	CASSQEVAQEQYF
TRBV5-1	TRBJ2-2	CASSSSSGGAVTGELFF
TRBV29-1	TRBJ2-1	CSVEIVWDEQFF
TRBV20-1	TRBJ1-5	CSASLTQEQPQHF
TRBV29-1	TRBJ1-6	CSVLRGWTRGSSPLHF
TRBV6-5	TRBJ1-1	CASSYSQGTTEAFF